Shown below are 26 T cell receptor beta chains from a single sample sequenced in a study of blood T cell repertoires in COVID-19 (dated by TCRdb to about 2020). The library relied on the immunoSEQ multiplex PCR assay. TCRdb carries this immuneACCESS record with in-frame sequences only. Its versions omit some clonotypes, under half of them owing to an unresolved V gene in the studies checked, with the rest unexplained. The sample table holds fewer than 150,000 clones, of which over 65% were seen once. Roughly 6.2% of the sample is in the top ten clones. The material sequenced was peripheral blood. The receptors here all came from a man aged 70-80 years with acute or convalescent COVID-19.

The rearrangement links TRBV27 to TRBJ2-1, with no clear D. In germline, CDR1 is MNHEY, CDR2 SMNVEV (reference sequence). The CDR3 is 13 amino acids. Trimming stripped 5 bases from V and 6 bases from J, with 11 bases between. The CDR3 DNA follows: TGTGCCAGCAGTCTAAGAACAGTCAATGAGCAGTTCTTC. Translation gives CASSLRTVNEQFF.

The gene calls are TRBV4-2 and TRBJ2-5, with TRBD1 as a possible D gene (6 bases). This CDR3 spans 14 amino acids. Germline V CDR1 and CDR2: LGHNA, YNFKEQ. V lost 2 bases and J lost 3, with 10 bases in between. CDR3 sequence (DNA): TGTGCCAGCAGCCAACTACAGGGAAAAGAGACCCAGTACTTC. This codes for CASSQLQGKETQYF.

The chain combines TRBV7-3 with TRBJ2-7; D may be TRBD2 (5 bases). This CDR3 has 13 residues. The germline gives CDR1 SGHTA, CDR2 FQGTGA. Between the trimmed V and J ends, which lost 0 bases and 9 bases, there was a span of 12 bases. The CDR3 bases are TGTGCCAGCAGCTTAACGGTTGGCGGAGGGCAGTACTTC. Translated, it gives CASSLTVGGGQYF.

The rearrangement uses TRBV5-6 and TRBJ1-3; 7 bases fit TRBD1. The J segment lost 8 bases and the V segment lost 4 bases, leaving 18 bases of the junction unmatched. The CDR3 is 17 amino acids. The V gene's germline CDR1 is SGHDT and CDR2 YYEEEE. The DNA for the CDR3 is TGTGCCAGCAGCCGAACGCTACGCTCAACAGGGGTGGACACCATATATTTT. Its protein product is CASSRTLRSTGVDTIYF.

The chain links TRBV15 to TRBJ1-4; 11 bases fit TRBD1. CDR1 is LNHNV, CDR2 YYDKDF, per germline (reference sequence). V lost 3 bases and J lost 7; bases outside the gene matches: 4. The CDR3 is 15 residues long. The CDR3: CATSSVDRGLEKLFF. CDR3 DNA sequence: TGTGCCACCAGCAGCGTGGACAGGGGGCTTGAAAAACTGTTTTTT. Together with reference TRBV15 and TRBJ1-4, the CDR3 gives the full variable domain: DAMVIQNPRYQVTQFGKPVTLSCSQTLNHNVMYWYQQKSSQAPKLLFHYYDKDFNNEADTPDNFQSRRPNTSFCFLDIRSPGLGDTAMYLCATSSVDRGLEKLFFGSGTQLSVL.

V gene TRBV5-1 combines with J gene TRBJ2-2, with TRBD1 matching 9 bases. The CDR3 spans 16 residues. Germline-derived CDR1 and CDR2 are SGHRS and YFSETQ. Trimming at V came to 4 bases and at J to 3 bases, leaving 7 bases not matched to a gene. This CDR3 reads CASSTDRGKDTGELFF. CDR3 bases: TGCGCCAGCAGCACCGACAGGGGGAAGGACACCGGGGAGCTGTTTTTT.

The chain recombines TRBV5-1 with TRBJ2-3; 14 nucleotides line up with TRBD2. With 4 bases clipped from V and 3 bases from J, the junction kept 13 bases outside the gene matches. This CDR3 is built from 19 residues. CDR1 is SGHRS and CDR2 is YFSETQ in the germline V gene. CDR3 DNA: TGCGCCAGCAGCACCGGGACTAGCGGGAGTTCCGGTTGGACAGATACGCAGTATTTT. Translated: CASSTGTSGSSGWTDTQYF.

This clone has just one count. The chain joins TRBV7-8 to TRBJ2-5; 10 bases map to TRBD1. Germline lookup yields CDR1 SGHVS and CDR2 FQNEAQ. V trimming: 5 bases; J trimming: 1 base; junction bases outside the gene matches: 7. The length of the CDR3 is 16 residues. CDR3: CASSPYRDRGQETQYF. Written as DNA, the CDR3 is TGTGCCAGCAGCCCCTACCGGGACAGGGGCCAAGAGACCCAGTACTTC. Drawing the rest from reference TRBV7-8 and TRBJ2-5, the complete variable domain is GAGVSQSPRYKVAKRGQDVALRCDPISGHVSLFWYQQALGQGPEFLTYFQNEAQLDKSGLPSDRFFAERPEGSVSTLKIQRTQQEDSAVYLCASSPYRDRGQETQYFGPGTRLLVL.

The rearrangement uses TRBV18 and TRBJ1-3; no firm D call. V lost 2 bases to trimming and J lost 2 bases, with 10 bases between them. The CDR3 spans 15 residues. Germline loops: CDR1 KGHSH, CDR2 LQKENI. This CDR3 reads CASSPATNTGNTIYF. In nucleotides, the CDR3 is TGTGCCAGCTCACCAGCGACAAATACTGGAAACACCATATATTTT.

The CDR3 region is CSVTTGGQENEKLFF. The DNA of the CDR3 is TGCAGCGTGACGACAGGGGGCCAGGAAAATGAAAAACTGTTTTTT. The chain recombines TRBV29-1 with TRBJ1-4; 10 bases agree with TRBD1. CDR3 length equals 15 residues. J lost 5 bases, V lost 6 bases, and 9 bases had no gene match. Germline CDR1 is SQVTM and CDR2 is ANQGSEA.

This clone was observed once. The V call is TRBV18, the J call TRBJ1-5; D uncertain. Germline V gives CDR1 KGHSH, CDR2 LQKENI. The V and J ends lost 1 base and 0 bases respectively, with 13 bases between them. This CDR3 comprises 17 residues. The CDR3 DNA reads TGTGCCAGCTCACCACGGTCACCAGGTAATAGCAATCAGCCCCAGCATTTT. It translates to CASSPRSPGNSNQPQHF.

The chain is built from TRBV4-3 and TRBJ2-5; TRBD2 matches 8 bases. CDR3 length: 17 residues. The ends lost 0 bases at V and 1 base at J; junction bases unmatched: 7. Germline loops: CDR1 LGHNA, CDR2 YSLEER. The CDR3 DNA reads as TGCGCCAGCAGCCAAGATTGGGCTAGCGGGTCCCAAGAGACCCAGTACTTC. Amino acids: CASSQDWASGSQETQYF.

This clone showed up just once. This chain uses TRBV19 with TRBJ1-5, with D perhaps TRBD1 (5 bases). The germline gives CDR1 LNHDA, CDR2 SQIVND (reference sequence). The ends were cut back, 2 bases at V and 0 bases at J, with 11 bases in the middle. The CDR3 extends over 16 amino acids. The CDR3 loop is CASSIIRASSNQPQHF. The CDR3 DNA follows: TGTGCCAGTAGTATAATCAGGGCAAGTAGCAATCAGCCCCAGCATTTT.

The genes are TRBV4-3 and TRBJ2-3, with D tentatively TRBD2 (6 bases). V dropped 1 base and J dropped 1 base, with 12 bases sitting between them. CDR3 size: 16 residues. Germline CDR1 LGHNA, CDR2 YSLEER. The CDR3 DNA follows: TGCGCCAGCAGCCAAGGGGTAACGGGGGGCACAGATACGCAGTATTTT. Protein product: CASSQGVTGGTDTQYF.

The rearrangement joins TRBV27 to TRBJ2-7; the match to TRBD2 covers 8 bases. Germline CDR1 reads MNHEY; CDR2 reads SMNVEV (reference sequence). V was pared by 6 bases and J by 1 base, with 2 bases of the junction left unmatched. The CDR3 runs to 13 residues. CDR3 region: CASRGLVSYEQYF. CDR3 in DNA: TGTGCCAGCAGGGGACTAGTTTCCTACGAGCAGTACTTC.

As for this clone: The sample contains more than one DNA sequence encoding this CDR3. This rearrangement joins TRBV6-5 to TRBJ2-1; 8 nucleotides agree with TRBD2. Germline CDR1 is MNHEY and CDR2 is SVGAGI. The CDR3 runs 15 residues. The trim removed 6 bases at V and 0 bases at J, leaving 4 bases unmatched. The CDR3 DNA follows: TGTGCCAGCAGATCCAGCGGGAGCTCCTACAATGAGCAGTTCTTC. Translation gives CASRSSGSSYNEQFF.

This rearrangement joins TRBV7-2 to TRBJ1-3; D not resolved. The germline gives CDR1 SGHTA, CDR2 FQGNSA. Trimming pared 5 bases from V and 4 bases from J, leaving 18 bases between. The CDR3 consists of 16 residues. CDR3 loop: CASSIISAGSGNTIYF. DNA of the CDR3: TGTGCCAGCAGCATTATATCCGCGGGTTCCGGAAACACCATATATTTT. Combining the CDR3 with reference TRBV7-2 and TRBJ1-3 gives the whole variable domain GAGVSQSPSNKVTEKGKDVELRCDPISGHTALYWYRQSLGQGLEFLIYFQGNSAPDKSGLPSDRFSAERTGGSVSTLTIQRTQQEDSAVYLCASSIISAGSGNTIYFGEGSWLTVV.

The chain's CDR3 is CAIMVTGGYEQYF. The CDR3 DNA sequence: TGTGCCATCATGGTGACAGGGGGCTACGAGCAGTACTTC. V is TRBV10-3 and J is TRBJ2-7, with 9 bases aligning to TRBD1. Germline trimming cut 7 bases from V and 3 bases from J; bases unmatched to any gene: 4. The V gene's germline CDR1 is ENHRY and CDR2 SYGVKD. The CDR3 consists of 13 residues.

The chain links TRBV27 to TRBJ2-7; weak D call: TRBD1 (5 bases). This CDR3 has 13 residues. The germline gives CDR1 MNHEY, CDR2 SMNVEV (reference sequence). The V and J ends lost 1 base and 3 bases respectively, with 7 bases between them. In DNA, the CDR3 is TGTGCCAGCAGTTTATTCCAGGGCTACGAGCAGTACTTC. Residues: CASSLFQGYEQYF.

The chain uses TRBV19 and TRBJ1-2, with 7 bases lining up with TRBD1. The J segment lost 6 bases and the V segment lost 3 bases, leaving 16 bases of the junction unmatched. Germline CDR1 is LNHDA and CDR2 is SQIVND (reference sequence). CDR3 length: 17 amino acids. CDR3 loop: CASSMPRSQGTVHGYTF. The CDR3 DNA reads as TGTGCCAGTAGTATGCCGAGGAGCCAAGGGACAGTCCATGGCTACACCTTC.

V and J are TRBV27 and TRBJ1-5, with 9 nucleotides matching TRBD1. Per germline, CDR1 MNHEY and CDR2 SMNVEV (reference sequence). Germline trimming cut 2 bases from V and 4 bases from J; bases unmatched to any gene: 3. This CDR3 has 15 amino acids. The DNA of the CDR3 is TGTGCCAGCAGTTTAAGGACAGGGGCGAATCAGCCCCAGCATTTT. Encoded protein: CASSLRTGANQPQHF.

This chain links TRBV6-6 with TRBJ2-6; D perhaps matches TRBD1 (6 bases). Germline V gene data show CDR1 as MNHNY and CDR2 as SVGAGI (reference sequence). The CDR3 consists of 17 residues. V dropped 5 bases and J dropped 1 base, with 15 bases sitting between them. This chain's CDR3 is CASSRDPRGSGANVLTF. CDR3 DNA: TGTGCCAGCAGTCGGGACCCCAGGGGATCTGGGGCCAACGTCCTGACTTTC.

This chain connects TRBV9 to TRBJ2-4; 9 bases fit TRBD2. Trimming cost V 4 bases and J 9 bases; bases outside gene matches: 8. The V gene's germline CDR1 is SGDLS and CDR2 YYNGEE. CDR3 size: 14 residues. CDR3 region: CASSPLAGESIQYF. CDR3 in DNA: TGTGCCAGCAGCCCCTTAGCGGGAGAGAGCATTCAGTACTTC.

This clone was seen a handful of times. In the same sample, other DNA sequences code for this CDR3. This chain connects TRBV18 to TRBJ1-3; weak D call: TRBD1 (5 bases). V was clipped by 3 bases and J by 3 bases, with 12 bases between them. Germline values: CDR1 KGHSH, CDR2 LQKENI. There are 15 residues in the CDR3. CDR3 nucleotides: TGTGCCAGCTCACCCTCCGGGACTAGTGGAAACACCATATATTTT. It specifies CASSPSGTSGNTIYF.

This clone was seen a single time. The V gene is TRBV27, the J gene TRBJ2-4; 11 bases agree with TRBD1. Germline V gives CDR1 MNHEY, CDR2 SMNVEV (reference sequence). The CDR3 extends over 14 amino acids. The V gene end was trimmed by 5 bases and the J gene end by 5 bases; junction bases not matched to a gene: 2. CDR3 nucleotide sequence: TGTGCCAGCAGTAGGACAGGGGGCGAAAACATTCAGTACTTC. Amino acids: CASSRTGGENIQYF.

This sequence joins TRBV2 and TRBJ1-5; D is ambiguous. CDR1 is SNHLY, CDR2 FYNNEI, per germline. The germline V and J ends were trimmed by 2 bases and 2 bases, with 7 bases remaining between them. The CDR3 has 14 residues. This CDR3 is CASSEIVGNQPQHF. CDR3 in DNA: TGTGCCAGCAGTGAAATAGTTGGCAATCAGCCCCAGCATTTT.